This T cell receptor beta chain was documented in a study of OX40 agonist ivuxolimab in advanced cancers. About the research overall: An agonistic anti-OX40 (CD134) antibody, ivuxolimab, was used to treat the patients. Notes on the study in general: Expanded peripheral T-cell antigen specificity went undetermined.

Measured with immunoSEQ multiplex PCR; TCRdb has only the in-frame clones, and not every one. The sample has 75,000 to 80,000 clones; around 87% are singletons. Blood samples were obtained at baseline, cycle 4 day 1, and cycle 7 day 1. With respect to this clone: As yet, its antigen is unknown.

Germline values: CDR1 MDHEN, CDR2 SYDVKM. V lost 6 bases and J lost 3, with 15 bases in between. CDR3 size: 15 residues. The source of this sequence is an adult with an advanced solid tumor such as melanoma, head and neck, liver or kidney cancer. The chain is built from TRBV28 and TRBJ1-5; D possibly corresponds to TRBD1 (5 bases). Sequenced here: CD4+ or CD8+ T cells sorted from blood, sampled in a trial of the OX40 agonist ivuxolimab. CDR3: CASRLGRGTNQPQHF. As DNA, the CDR3 is TGTGCCAGCAGATTAGGACGCGGGACCAATCAGCCCCAGCATTTT.